Listed below are T cell receptor beta chains from one sample, sequenced in a study of post-analysis software for immune sequencing data. TCRdb reanalysed the PCR reads using MiXCR and keeps one entry per CDR3 protein. The table lists roughly 600,000 distinct CDR3 sequences, roughly 40% of them singletons, with 1.7% in the top ten. Source material: blood. These receptors were obtained from a girl under 18 with multiple sclerosis. Both conserved end residues are part of each CDR3. The D gene is left open where the match is weak. Clone size appears in some rows only: once, few, many, or a class for an expanded clone.

v_gene,j_gene,abundance,d_gene,CDR3nt,CDR3aa
TRBV12-3/TRBV12-4,TRBJ2-1,few,TRBD2,TGTGCCAGCAGCTCTCCCCCCATAGCGGGATACAATGAGCAGTTCTTC,CASSSPPIAGYNEQFF
TRBV9,TRBJ2-3,.,.,TGTGCCAGCAGCGTAGCACCCGGAAGCACAGATACGCAGTATTTT,CASSVAPGSTDTQYF
TRBV29-1,TRBJ2-6,.,TRBD1,TGCAGCGTTGATTCAGGGGGTCTCGCTGGGGCCAACGTCCTGACTTTC,CSVDSGGLAGANVLTF
TRBV10-3,TRBJ2-5,.,TRBD2,TGTGCCATCAGTAAGCCCAGCGGGAAATCCCGGGAGCAGTACTTC,CAISKPSGKSREQYF
TRBV25-1,TRBJ2-3,few,.,TGTGCCAGCGCGCCTGTTTTGGGGGGAGGTGCTGGCACAGATACGCAGTATTTT,CASAPVLGGGAGTDTQYF
TRBV5-6,TRBJ2-1,.,TRBD2,TGTGCCAGCAGCATGGAGACTAGCGGGGTGGACAATGAGCAGTTCTTC,CASSMETSGVDNEQFF
TRBV2,TRBJ1-2,.,.,TGTGCCAGCAGTGAGCTGTGGGTTGGGGCTGATGGCTACACCTTC,CASSELWVGADGYTF
TRBV7-2,TRBJ1-2,once,.,TGTGCCTGCAGCTTAGATGGGAACTATGGCTACACCTTC,CACSLDGNYGYTF
TRBV11-3,TRBJ2-7,.,.,TGTGCCAGCAGCTCCCTTTGGGTGAGCTACGAGCAGTACTTC,CASSSLWVSYEQYF
TRBV20-1,TRBJ1-1,.,TRBD1,TGCAGTGCTAGACCCAGGGGGCCTTCAGGGGACACTGAAGCTTTCTTT,CSARPRGPSGDTEAFF
TRBV12-3/TRBV12-4,TRBJ2-7,many,.,TGTGCCAGCAGTCATCACAGGGTTACGTACTACGAGCAGTACTTC,CASSHHRVTYYEQYF